Each of the 9 T cell receptor beta chains below was sequenced from the same sample in a study of T cell changes during pregnancy in multiple sclerosis. Here immunoSEQ multiplex PCR was the method, and the copy in TCRdb shows in-frame clones only, minus some. The sample lists roughly 61,000 clones, roughly 94% occurring once. Sequences were derived from CD8+ T cells from peripheral blood mononuclear cells, sampled after pregnancy. The source is a female donor with multiple sclerosis, enrolled in a pregnancy study.

The chain combines TRBV2 with TRBJ2-7; TRBD1 matches 7 bases. Germline loops: CDR1 SNHLY, CDR2 FYNNEI. The CDR3 has 14 amino acids. V lost 8 bases and J lost 4; bases outside the gene matches: 11. The CDR3 DNA reads as TGTGCCAGCCGAGCCCTGACAGGGTATTACGAGCAGTACTTC. Translation gives CASRALTGYYEQYF.

The V and J genes are TRBV29-1 and TRBJ1-1; D is ambiguous. Trimming shortened V by 7 bases and J by 0 bases, and 12 bases separated the two germline ends. Per germline, CDR1 SQVTM and CDR2 ANQGSEA. The CDR3 has 13 amino acids. As DNA, the CDR3 is TGCAGCGCCCACCCCGGGTTGAACACTGAAGCTTTCTTT. This sequence encodes CSAHPGLNTEAFF. Full variable domain (missing parts from reference TRBV29-1 and TRBJ1-1): SAVISQKPSRDICQRGTSLTIQCQVDSQVTMMFWYRQQPGQSLTLIATANQGSEATYESGFVIDKFPISRPNLTFSTLTVSNMSPEDSSIYLCSAHPGLNTEAFFGQGTRLTVV.

V gene TRBV29-1 combines with J gene TRBJ2-2; TRBD1 might be the D (6 bases). The length of the CDR3 is 12 residues. Germline CDR1 SQVTM, CDR2 ANQGSEA. Trimming removed 0 bases at V and 8 bases at J, with 7 bases between. The CDR3 region has the DNA TGCAGCGTTGAAGATGGGACAGGGGAGCTGTTTTTT. Protein: CSVEDGTGELFF.

CDR3 residues: CASSMGRNTEAFF. CDR3 nucleotides: TGTGCCAGCAGTATGGGCCGTAACACTGAAGCTTTCTTT. The chain employs TRBV2 and TRBJ1-1; D gene ambiguous. V was trimmed by 5 bases and J by 2 bases, leaving 9 bases between them. Germline loops: CDR1 SNHLY, CDR2 FYNNEI. This CDR3 contains 13 residues.

This chain connects TRBV4-1 to TRBJ1-2; 7 bases align to TRBD1. This CDR3 has 14 amino acids. V shed 1 base, J shed 3 bases, and the junction held 2 bases outside the gene matches. From germline, CDR1 is MGHRA and CDR2 YSYEKL. The CDR3 coding sequence is TGCGCCAGCAGCCAAGTTCAGGGGGACTATGGCTACACCTTC. Its protein product is CASSQVQGDYGYTF.

This chain uses TRBV7-9 with TRBJ2-7, with 8 bases that match TRBD2. The germline V gene encodes CDR1 SEHNR and CDR2 FQNEAQ (reference sequence). V gave up 5 bases and J gave up 2 bases; unmatched junction bases: 5. This CDR3 region has 14 residues. The CDR3: CASSAGLVPYEQYF. The CDR3 DNA reads TGTGCCAGCAGCGCGGGACTAGTCCCCTACGAGCAGTACTTC. The whole variable domain, filled in from reference TRBV7-9 and TRBJ2-7, reads DTGVSQNPRHKITKRGQNVTFRCDPISEHNRLYWYRQTLGQGPEFLTYFQNEAQLEKSRLLSDRFSAERPKGSFSTLEIQRTEQGDSAMYLCASSAGLVPYEQYFGPGTRLTVT.

Only one count was recorded for this clone. The chain joins TRBV7-6 to TRBJ2-7; the D gene is possibly TRBD2 (5 bases). The V end was cut by 3 bases, the J end by 2 bases, with 8 bases between. Germline V lookup: CDR1 SGHVS, CDR2 FNYEAQ. This CDR3 has 13 amino acids. The DNA for the CDR3 is TGTGCCAGCAGCTTGGCCGGGACCTACGAGCAGTACTTC. It specifies CASSLAGTYEQYF.

The chain couples TRBV7-9 to TRBJ2-4; 7 nucleotides match TRBD1. CDR1 is SEHNR and CDR2 is FQNEAQ in the germline V gene (reference sequence). Trimming took 5 bases from V and 8 from J; bases not matched to a gene: 9. The CDR3 runs 14 residues. The CDR3 here is CASSVGDRADIQYF. CDR3 coding DNA: TGTGCCAGCAGCGTAGGGGACAGAGCGGACATTCAGTACTTC.

V gene TRBV27 combines with J gene TRBJ1-1, with D perhaps TRBD1 (6 bases). The CDR3 covers 14 residues. Germline lookup yields CDR1 MNHEY and CDR2 SMNVEV (reference sequence). The V end was cut by 4 bases, the J end by 1 base, with 10 bases between. CDR3 nucleotides: TGTGCCAGCAGTTCACAGGGCGCGAACACTGAAGCTTTCTTT. This encodes CASSSQGANTEAFF.